The 6 T cell receptor beta chains below were found in one sample sequenced in a study of blood T cell repertoires in COVID-19. The assay was immunoSEQ multiplex PCR, and TCRdb's table has in-frame clones only and misses some. The repertoire consists of about 300,000 clones, with around 90% occurring once and the leading ten covering roughly 2.3%. Sequenced material: peripheral blood. The origin of the receptors is a man between 18 and 35 years old with active or convalescent COVID-19.

The chain employs TRBV6-5 and TRBJ2-7; 12 nucleotides agree with TRBD2. With 4 bases clipped from V and 2 bases from J, the junction kept 6 bases outside the gene matches. This CDR3 has 16 amino acids. Germline V gives CDR1 MNHEY, CDR2 SVGAGI. In DNA, the CDR3 is TGTGCCAGCAGTTTAGCTCCTAGCGGGAGGGCCTACGAGCAGTACTTC. Its translation: CASSLAPSGRAYEQYF.

The chain is built from TRBV11-2 and TRBJ2-1; possible D gene TRBD2, 7 bases. Germline lookup yields CDR1 SGHAT and CDR2 FQNNGV. V dropped 1 base and J dropped 6 bases, with 16 bases sitting between them. CDR3 length equals 16 residues. CDR3 amino acids: CASSLVVGGAGNEQFF. The CDR3 DNA follows: TGTGCCAGCAGCTTAGTAGTGGGGGGGGCCGGCAATGAGCAGTTCTTC.

The J gene is TRBJ1-3, the V gene TRBV9; TRBD1 matches 9 bases. Germline CDR1 reads SGDLS; CDR2 reads YYNGEE. With V trimmed by 0 bases and J by 2 bases, 0 bases remained unmatched. CDR3 length: 15 amino acids. The CDR3 sequence: CASSVDRGPGNTIYF. DNA for the CDR3: TGTGCCAGCAGCGTAGACAGGGGGCCTGGAAACACCATATATTTT.

The chain recombines TRBV28 with TRBJ2-1, with 8 nucleotides matching TRBD2. The CDR3 contains 17 residues. V trimming: 3 bases; J trimming: 0 bases; junction bases outside the gene matches: 7. Looked up from germline, CDR1 is MDHEN and CDR2 is SYDVKM. CDR3 loop: CASSFPTSGPSYNEQFF. DNA of the CDR3: TGTGCCAGCAGTTTCCCTACTAGCGGACCCTCCTACAATGAGCAGTTCTTC.

The rearrangement joins TRBV28 to TRBJ1-3; tentative D call: TRBD1 (5 bases). The CDR3 extends over 16 amino acids. V was clipped by 5 bases and J by 0 bases, with 14 bases between them. Germline V lookup: CDR1 MDHEN, CDR2 SYDVKM. CDR3 sequence: CASSPTVPLSGNTIYF. Here the CDR3 DNA reads TGTGCCAGCAGTCCGACAGTACCTCTCTCTGGAAACACCATATATTTT.

The chain recombines TRBV5-6 with TRBJ2-1; 9 nucleotides line up with TRBD2. V was clipped by 1 base and J by 16 bases; unmatched bases: 9. The CDR3 has 13 residues. The germline CDR1 and CDR2 sequences are SGHDT and YYEEEE. CDR3 nucleotides: TGTGCCAGCAGCTTGCGCGGGGGGGGCGTAGATTTCTTC. Its translation is CASSLRGGGVDFF. Full variable domain (missing parts from reference TRBV5-6 and TRBJ2-1): DAGVTQSPTHLIKTRGQQVTLRCSPKSGHDTVSWYQQALGQGPQFIFQYYEEEERQRGNFPDRFSGHQFPNYSSELNVNALLLGDSALYLCASSLRGGGVDFFGPGTRLTVL.